Presented here are 15 T cell receptor beta chains from one specimen sequenced in a study of blood T cell repertoires in COVID-19. Sequencing was performed with immunoSEQ multiplex PCR; in TCRdb, only in-frame clones are kept and a portion is missing. The sample yields more than 400,000 clones, 80% to 90% seen once. Sequencing input: peripheral blood. The receptors stem from a human donor in a cohort sampled during active COVID-19.

On this clone itself: This same CDR3 is encoded by further DNA sequences in the sample. V and J are TRBV5-1 and TRBJ1-2; TRBD1 agrees at 7 bases. CDR1 is SGHRS, CDR2 YFSETQ, per germline. This CDR3 is built from 14 residues. V trimming: 0 bases; J trimming: 8 bases; junction bases outside the gene matches: 7. CDR3 DNA: TGCGCCAGCAGCTTGGGCGACAGGGAGTACGGCTACACCTTC. It is translated as CASSLGDREYGYTF.

The J gene is TRBJ2-2, the V gene TRBV27; D possibly corresponds to TRBD1 (5 bases). Germline loops: CDR1 MNHEY, CDR2 SMNVEV (reference sequence). V gave up 2 bases and J gave up 5 bases, with 12 bases separating them. There are 15 residues in the CDR3. The chain's CDR3 is CASSLIQGRTGELFF. The CDR3 DNA follows: TGTGCCAGCAGTTTAATCCAGGGAAGGACCGGGGAGCTGTTTTTT.

This clone was seen a handful of times. This chain connects TRBV6-2 or TRBV6-3 to TRBJ1-1, with D possibly matching TRBD1 (6 bases). The V gene's germline CDR1 is MNHEY and CDR2 SVGEGT. The CDR3 sequence is 14 residues long. V was cut by 6 bases and J by 8 bases, with 19 bases left in between. The CDR3 nucleotides are TGTGCCAGCAGCCCACGCCCCTACAGGGCCGAAGCTTTCTTT. Its protein product is CASSPRPYRAEAFF.

In its sample, this clone was seen a few times. The V call is TRBV30, the J call TRBJ2-7; TRBD1 matches 9 bases. V dropped 3 bases and J dropped 1; count of bases not matched to a gene: 4. The length of the CDR3 is 14 residues. Germline CDR1 and CDR2: GTSNPN and SVGIG (reference sequence). The CDR3: CAWRDGTGSYEQYF. The CDR3 DNA follows: TGTGCCTGGAGGGACGGGACAGGGTCCTACGAGCAGTACTTC.

The chain has TRBV2 and TRBJ2-1; 16 bases agree with TRBD2. The CDR3 totals 17 residues. The trim removed 6 bases at V and 8 bases at J, leaving 10 bases unmatched. Germline assignment: CDR1 SNHLY and CDR2 FYNNEI. CDR3: CASSPGGTSGRVYEQFF. The DNA for the CDR3 is TGTGCCAGCAGCCCGGGAGGGACTAGCGGGAGGGTGTATGAGCAGTTCTTC.

The chain carries TRBV29-1 and TRBJ2-1; TRBD2 matches at 8 bases. After removal of 4 bases from V and 4 bases from J, the junction contained 12 bases not matched to a gene. The CDR3 totals 16 residues. Germline lookup yields CDR1 SQVTM and CDR2 ANQGSEA. The CDR3 coding sequence is TGCAGCGTTGGGCTAGCGGGCTTCCGGGGGTACAATGAGCAGTTCTTC. Protein product: CSVGLAGFRGYNEQFF.

The rearrangement joins TRBV27 to TRBJ1-2, with 9 nucleotides matching TRBD1. V lost 3 bases, J lost 4 bases, and 6 bases stayed unmatched. This CDR3 is built from 15 residues. CDR1 MNHEY and CDR2 SMNVEV come from the germline V gene (reference sequence). CDR3 amino acids: CASSFVDRGSYGYTF. CDR3 DNA sequence: TGTGCCAGCAGTTTTGTGGACAGGGGTTCCTATGGCTACACCTTC.

This chain connects TRBV10-3 to TRBJ1-1; weak D call: TRBD1 (5 bases). The V gene lost 2 bases and the J gene lost 3 bases, with 10 bases spanning the gap. The V gene's germline CDR1 is ENHRY and CDR2 SYGVKD. The CDR3 is 14 amino acids. The CDR3 nucleotides are TGTGCCATCAGTGAGCGGCTCAGGGACACTGAAGCTTTCTTT. It is translated as CAISERLRDTEAFF.

This clone was seen a few times. V and J are TRBV12-3 or TRBV12-4 and TRBJ2-2; D not resolved. This CDR3 is 12 amino acids long. V was shortened by 6 bases and J by 2 bases, with 4 bases between the two germline ends. The CDR3 sequence: CASRRNTGELFF. In DNA form, the CDR3 reads TGTGCCAGCAGGCGAAACACCGGGGAGCTGTTTTTT.

The rearrangement links TRBV11-1 to TRBJ2-7; D might be TRBD2 (5 bases). Trimming left V 5 bases short and J 2 bases short, with 7 bases between. The length of the CDR3 is 12 residues. Looked up from germline, CDR1 is SGHAT and CDR2 is FQDESV (reference sequence). As DNA, the CDR3 is TGTGCCAGCAGCCCTAGCACCTACGAGCAGTACTTC. This translates into CASSPSTYEQYF.

CDR3 in DNA: TGTGCCAGCAGGATTAGAGCGGGGCCCTCCTACGAGCAGTACTTC. Translated, it gives CASRIRAGPSYEQYF. The genes are TRBV27 and TRBJ2-7, with 7 bases that match TRBD2. Losses at the gene ends were 6 bases for V and 0 bases for J; bases not matched to a gene: 8. CDR3 length equals 15 residues. The germline V gene encodes CDR1 MNHEY and CDR2 SMNVEV (reference sequence).

This chain uses TRBV19 with TRBJ1-5, with no clear D. Per germline, CDR1 LNHDA and CDR2 SQIVND (reference sequence). This CDR3 has 14 amino acids. Trimming cost V 3 bases and J 2 bases, with 8 bases left between them. The CDR3 sequence: CASSIGQGNQPQHF. In DNA form, the CDR3 reads TGTGCCAGTAGTATCGGTCAGGGCAATCAGCCCCAGCATTTT.

This clone appeared once. The V call is TRBV7-3, the J call TRBJ2-7, with D possibly matching TRBD2 (5 bases). Per germline, CDR1 SGHTA and CDR2 FQGTGA. Trimming cost V 0 bases and J 7 bases, with 16 bases left between them. The CDR3 has 15 amino acids. The CDR3 bases are TGTGCCAGCAGCTTAACTCCGGGCCCGACGGGGGAGCAGTACTTC. Translating it yields CASSLTPGPTGEQYF.

The chain employs TRBV2 and TRBJ2-1; D is perhaps TRBD1 (5 bases). The CDR3 has 14 residues. Trimming pared 4 bases from V and 1 base from J, leaving 8 bases between. The germline V gene encodes CDR1 SNHLY and CDR2 FYNNEI. CDR3 nucleotide sequence: TGTGCCAGCAGTGGTAGGGGTTCCTACAATGAGCAGTTCTTC. Translation: CASSGRGSYNEQFF.

The genes are TRBV6-2 or TRBV6-3 and TRBJ2-3, with a possible D match to TRBD2 (6 bases). V was pared by 6 bases and J by 2 bases, with 21 bases between. The V gene's germline CDR1 is MNHEY and CDR2 SVGEGT. This CDR3 contains 17 residues. CDR3 residues: CASSSPSSGRATDTQYF. DNA for the CDR3: TGTGCCAGCAGCTCACCCAGCTCCGGGAGAGCCACAGATACGCAGTATTTT.